This TCR beta chain was obtained from a study of lymphopenia after photon versus proton radiotherapy. Study-wide points: Oligoclonal CD8+ Temra expansion after nadir drove photon patients' diversity drop. Survival link was tested only in deceased patients; proton benefit remains a possibility. Relative stability marked proton patients; photon patients lost diversity and naive cells.

Produced via immunoSEQ multiplex PCR; TCRdb's table is partial and in-frame only. The table records some 15,000 clones, less than 90% of them present only once. Worth noting for this clone: Its antigen is unknown.

V lost 3 bases, J lost 5 bases, and 12 bases lay in between. The CDR3 is 14 residues long. From germline, CDR1 is SGHTA and CDR2 FQGNSA. The V call is TRBV7-2, the J call TRBJ2-3; D unclear. Sequences were derived from peripheral blood, sampled from a patient treated with proton-based radiotherapy. This clonotype was sampled from a woman aged 55-69 years with cholangiocarcinoma. Some clones in this sample may be carry-over from other donors' samples. The CDR3 bases are TGTGCCAGCAGCTTCTCCGCCTCCCGAGATACGCAGTATTTT. This encodes CASSFSASRDTQYF.